This T cell receptor (beta chain) derives from a study of molecular identifiers for immune sequencing clone quantification. MiXCR was run by TCRdb on the PCR reads, yielding one entry per CDR3 protein. The data hold about half a million distinct CDR3 sequences, with around 23% observed a single time. It was from about 19,000 to 1,100,000 sorted cells, with 10%, 30% or 50% RNA, that naive CD8 libraries came. The CDR3 runs 14 residues. Trimming cost V 3 bases and J 8 bases, with 16 bases left between them. The germline V gene encodes CDR1 MDHEN and CDR2 SYDVKM. The chain has TRBV28 and TRBJ1-2; D is ambiguous. The receptor was derived from a human donor in good health. Some libraries in this study had Jurkat cell RNA spiked in. The sequencing input was naive CD8+ T cells from blood, with Jurkat cell RNA spiked in. The subset denotes: FACS-sorted CD8+CD4-CCR7+CD45RA+ naive T cells. In DNA, the CDR3 is TGTGCCAGCAGTTTTAGAGTATTAAGGGAAGGCTACACCTTC. This encodes CASSFRVLREGYTF.